This passage covers 28 T cell receptor beta chains from one sample sequenced in a study of Graves' ophthalmopathy and Graves' hyperthyroidism (dated 2018 in TCRdb). The sample was run on an Illumina HiSeq 2000. For repertoire sequencing, TCR beta CDR3 regions were amplified from RNA transcripts. The first round of RT-PCR was done with HTBI primers and the Qiagen OneStep RT-PCR kit, and was followed by a second round of multiplex PCR, then size selection and purification. TCRdb redid the processing of the public reads, applying fastp at Q25 and MiXCR, and retained in-frame beta chains. Each CDR3 protein gets just one entry, which takes the most common genes and DNA from the rows behind it. A total of more than 300,000 distinct CDR3 sequences appear in this sample, roughly 15% of them only once. Jointly, the top ten make up 5.5% to 8% of the sample. The sample was peripheral blood. These receptors all stem from a woman between 18 and 29 years old with stable Graves' hyperthyroidism. Donor details come from another sample of the same person, matched by shared clones.

Ten or more counts support this clonotype. This chain uses TRBV11-2 with TRBJ2-2; D is perhaps TRBD1 (5 bases). V was shortened by 2 bases and J by 5 bases, with 9 bases between the two germline ends. The CDR3 length is 14 residues. Per the germline V gene, CDR1 is SGHAT and CDR2 is FQNNGV. The CDR3 region has the DNA TGTGCCAGCAGCTTAATTCAGGGAACCGGGGAGCTGTTTTTT. The encoded protein is CASSLIQGTGELFF.

The chain links TRBV12-3 or TRBV12-4 to TRBJ2-2, with 9 bases identical to TRBD1. CDR3 size: 16 residues. V dropped 6 bases and J dropped 3; count of bases not matched to a gene: 8. CDR3 sequence: CASRTRTGDYTGELFF. DNA for the CDR3: TGTGCCAGCAGAACCCGGACAGGGGATTACACCGGGGAGCTGTTTTTT.

This clonotype was recorded at least ten times. The chain employs TRBV24-1 and TRBJ1-5; TRBD1 matches at 7 bases. Germline values: CDR1 KGHDR, CDR2 SFDVKD. V was clipped by 4 bases and J by 2 bases; unmatched bases: 7. There are 16 residues in the CDR3. CDR3 sequence (DNA): TGTGCCACCAGTGACCCTTCAGGGGGAGGCAATCAGCCCCAGCATTTT. Translated: CATSDPSGGGNQPQHF.

This clonotype was recorded many times. The rearrangement joins TRBV11-2 to TRBJ1-6, with 8 positions matching TRBD1. The CDR3 runs 19 residues. Germline V gives CDR1 SGHAT, CDR2 FQNNGV. The ends lost 5 bases at V and 0 bases at J; junction bases unmatched: 12. The CDR3 loop is CASSHRTGPGDSYNSPLHF. The CDR3 DNA reads as TGTGCCAGCAGCCACCGGACAGGGCCGGGGGACTCCTATAATTCACCCCTCCACTTT.

This sequence joins TRBV5-5 and TRBJ2-5, with a possible D match to TRBD1 (5 bases). This CDR3 region has 16 residues. Trimming left V 3 bases short and J 3 bases short, with 18 bases between. CDR1 SGHKS and CDR2 YYEKEE come from the germline V gene (reference sequence). The CDR3 DNA reads as TGTGCCAGCAGCTGGATACCGGACACACCTAAAGAGACCCAGTACTTC. Its protein is CASSWIPDTPKETQYF.

This chain uses TRBV6-1 with TRBJ1-2; TRBD1 agrees at 7 bases. The CDR3 totals 14 residues. The V segment lost 8 bases and the J segment 3 bases; nucleotides outside the gene matches: 9. CDR1 MNHNS and CDR2 SASEGT come from the germline V gene. CDR3 sequence (DNA): TGTGCCAGCGGTACACCCGGGACAGACTATGGCTACACCTTC. It specifies CASGTPGTDYGYTF.

CDR3 loop: CASSLVQTGELFF. Here the CDR3 DNA reads TGTGCCAGCAGCCTCGTGCAGACCGGGGAGCTGTTTTTT. The chain recombines TRBV7-3 with TRBJ2-2, with D uncertain. Germline values: CDR1 SGHTA, CDR2 FQGTGA. The CDR3 is 13 amino acids. Trimming shortened V by 5 bases and J by 5 bases, and 9 bases separated the two germline ends.

This clonotype was observed a few times. The chain joins TRBV7-2 to TRBJ1-1; possibly TRBD1 for D (6 bases). Between the trimmed V and J ends, which lost 7 bases and 9 bases, there was a span of 18 bases. CDR1 is SGHTA, CDR2 FQGNSA, per germline. The CDR3 contains 13 residues. CDR3: CASKLRPGTKAFF. The CDR3 nucleotides read TGTGCCAGCAAACTCCGACCGGGGACAAAAGCTTTCTTT.

This clonotype was picked up many times. The V gene is TRBV9, the J gene TRBJ1-1, with D possibly being TRBD1 (5 bases). Germline values: CDR1 SGDLS, CDR2 YYNGEE. V lost 3 bases and J 4 bases, leaving 13 bases between the germline ends. The CDR3 runs to 14 residues. This chain's CDR3 is CASSEGPGGTEAFF. Here the CDR3 DNA reads TGTGCCAGCAGCGAGGGGCCCGGGGGCACTGAAGCTTTCTTT.

This clonotype was counted at least ten times. V usage is TRBV29-1 and J usage is TRBJ1-1, with D maybe TRBD1 (5 bases). This CDR3 has 14 residues. Germline-derived CDR1 and CDR2 are SQVTM and ANQGSEA. Trimming pared 6 bases from V and 1 base from J, leaving 15 bases between. In DNA, the CDR3 is TGCAGCGTGGCCGTCTGGGACGAGAACACTGAAGCTTTCTTT. Translation gives CSVAVWDENTEAFF. The full variable domain, completed using reference TRBV29-1 and TRBJ1-1, is SAVISQKPSRDICQRGTSLTIQCQVDSQVTMMFWYRQQPGQSLTLIATANQGSEATYESGFVIDKFPISRPNLTFSTLTVSNMSPEDSSIYLCSVAVWDENTEAFFGQGTRLTVV.

This clonotype was found many times. The V call is TRBV6-2 or TRBV6-3, the J call TRBJ1-1, with 7 bases lining up with TRBD1. The CDR3 covers 17 residues. After removal of 6 bases from V and 1 base from J, the junction contained 14 bases not matched to a gene. Looked up from germline, CDR1 is MNHEY and CDR2 is SVGEGT. The CDR3 coding sequence is TGTGCCAGCAGCATACCGACAGGGTTAATTTGGAACACTGAAGCTTTCTTT. Its protein is CASSIPTGLIWNTEAFF.

This clonotype was seen at least ten times. The chain links TRBV12-3 or TRBV12-4 to TRBJ1-2, with a weak D call TRBD1 (6 bases). The V gene lost 7 bases and the J gene lost 8 bases, with 20 bases spanning the gap. This CDR3 region has 14 residues. The CDR3 here is CASTRGQTSSGYTF. The DNA for the CDR3 is TGTGCCAGCACCCGAGGACAGACATCTAGCGGCTACACCTTC.

To note about this clonotype: Since a much larger clone is just one base distant, this may be a read error. The V and J genes are TRBV5-1 and TRBJ1-1, with D possibly TRBD1 on 5 matching bases. Germline CDR1 reads SGHRS; CDR2 reads YFSETQ. The CDR3 is 15 amino acids. DNA of the CDR3: TGCGCCAGCAGCTTGGAGGAGGGGCGGATCACTGAAGCTTGCTTT. Translated, it gives CASSLEEGRITEACF.

This clonotype was observed at least ten times. The chain joins TRBV19 to TRBJ1-1, with 7 nucleotides matching TRBD1. The CDR3 has 15 amino acids. V was clipped by 4 bases and J by 7 bases; unmatched bases: 12. Germline V lookup: CDR1 LNHDA, CDR2 SQIVND (reference sequence). In DNA form, the CDR3 reads TGTGCCAGTAGTAACGTGAGACAGGGAGGGAATGAAGCTTTCTTT. Its protein is CASSNVRQGGNEAFF.

The sample holds many counts of this clonotype. The rearrangement uses TRBV6-2 or TRBV6-3 and TRBJ1-5; TRBD1 matches 10 bases. The CDR3 runs 14 residues. After removal of 6 bases from V and 9 bases from J, the junction contained 8 bases not matched to a gene. CDR1 is MNHEY and CDR2 is SVGEGT in the germline V gene. The CDR3 bases are TGTGCCAGCAGGGGATTGGGACAGGGGCTGCCCCAGCATTTT. Protein sequence: CASRGLGQGLPQHF.

The chain recombines TRBV7-9 with TRBJ1-1; TRBD1 is a possible D gene (6 bases). The ends were cut back, 3 bases at V and 9 bases at J, with 11 bases in the middle. The CDR3 runs 12 residues. Germline V CDR1 and CDR2: SEHNR, FQNEAQ (reference sequence). The CDR3: CASSLEGQKAFF. The CDR3 DNA sequence: TGTGCCAGCAGCTTGGAGGGACAAAAAGCTTTCTTT.

This clonotype was found a few times. The chain carries TRBV12-3 or TRBV12-4 and TRBJ2-5, with 7 bases fitting TRBD2. CDR3 length equals 15 residues. Trimming took 3 bases from V and 5 from J; bases not matched to a gene: 9. The CDR3 DNA reads TGTGCCAGCAGTTTCGGCGGGGGATTTAAGGAGACCCAGTACTTC. Amino acids: CASSFGGGFKETQYF.

Comments on this clonotype: A much larger clone sits a single nucleotide away, making a read error possible. The chain recombines TRBV2 with TRBJ2-2, with 9 bases identical to TRBD2. The V gene's germline CDR1 is SNHLY and CDR2 FYNNEI. The CDR3 runs 14 residues. The CDR3 sequence: CASRRLADTGELCF. CDR3 DNA: TGTGCCAGCAGGAGACTAGCGGACACCGGGGAGCTGTGTTTT.

This clonotype was found many times. The gene calls are TRBV13 and TRBJ2-5, with D maybe TRBD1 (5 bases). The CDR3 is made up of 14 amino acids. Trimming took 2 bases from V and 2 from J, leaving 9 bases between them. Germline CDR1 PRHDT, CDR2 FYEKMQ (reference sequence). The CDR3: CASSLMGRQETQYF. The CDR3 bases are TGTGCCAGCAGCTTAATGGGGCGTCAAGAGACCCAGTACTTC.

This clonotype was seen at least ten times. The chain recombines TRBV9 with TRBJ2-5, with D perhaps matching TRBD2 (5 bases). The germline CDR1 and CDR2 sequences are SGDLS and YYNGEE. This CDR3 has 13 amino acids. Trimming removed 5 bases at V and 4 bases at J, with 12 bases between. This chain's CDR3 is CASSANTRETQYF. In DNA form, the CDR3 reads TGTGCCAGCAGTGCGAATACTAGAGAGACCCAGTACTTC.

This clonotype appeared many times. This rearrangement joins TRBV11-2 to TRBJ2-2; 7 nucleotides align to TRBD2. Germline V lookup: CDR1 SGHAT, CDR2 FQNNGV. This CDR3 is 18 amino acids long. The V gene end was trimmed by 7 bases and the J gene end by 3 bases; junction bases not matched to a gene: 17. CDR3 bases: TGTGCCAGCAAGTGGGGGAGGGGCAGAGAAGTTGACACCGGGGAGCTGTTTTTT. It yields the protein CASKWGRGREVDTGELFF.

This clonotype was seen many times. The J gene is TRBJ1-2, the V gene TRBV12-5, with 7 bases lining up with TRBD1. The CDR3 covers 13 residues. The germline V gene has CDR1 LGHNT and CDR2 FRNRAP. Trimming took 5 bases from V and 7 from J; bases not matched to a gene: 7. This CDR3 is CASGIQTGFGYTF. The CDR3 DNA sequence: TGTGCTAGTGGTATCCAGACAGGGTTTGGCTACACCTTC.

This clonotype came up many times. V usage is TRBV2 and J usage is TRBJ1-2; 11 nucleotides agree with TRBD1. The CDR3 has 16 amino acids. Looked up from germline, CDR1 is SNHLY and CDR2 is FYNNEI. The V segment lost 3 bases and the J segment 3 bases; nucleotides outside the gene matches: 6. The CDR3, as DNA: TGTGCCAGCAGTGACCTAGGACAGGGGGCGGACTATGGCTACACCTTC. It codes for CASSDLGQGADYGYTF.

The chain couples TRBV4-1 to TRBJ1-5; D is undetermined. The CDR3 consists of 15 residues. Germline CDR1 is MGHRA and CDR2 is YSYEKL. V lost 2 bases and J lost 1, with 9 bases in between. The CDR3 is CASSQRLGSNQPQHF. The CDR3 DNA is TGCGCCAGCAGCCAAAGATTGGGAAGCAATCAGCCCCAGCATTTT.

This clonotype was observed many times. The chain carries TRBV15 and TRBJ1-2; unclear D gene. Germline CDR1 and CDR2: LNHNV and YYDKDF (reference sequence). The CDR3 spans 11 residues. V lost 8 bases, J lost 1 base, and 5 bases lay in between. Here the CDR3 DNA reads TGTGCCACCTCCCTTAACTATGGCTACACCTTC. This encodes CATSLNYGYTF.

The table lists this clonotype with many counts. The V and J genes are TRBV3-1 and TRBJ2-5, with no clear D. Trimming removed 4 bases from V and 1 base from J, with 7 bases in between. This CDR3 region has 13 residues. Germline V CDR1 and CDR2: LGHDT, YNNKEL (reference sequence). The CDR3 loop reads CASSLQSQETQYF. The CDR3 region has the DNA TGTGCCAGCAGCCTCCAAAGCCAAGAGACCCAGTACTTC.

The V call is TRBV7-8, the J call TRBJ1-2, with D possibly being TRBD1 (5 bases). V gave up 8 bases and J gave up 5 bases, with 15 bases separating them. This CDR3 is 13 amino acids long. Germline assignment: CDR1 SGHVS and CDR2 FQNEAQ. The DNA of the CDR3 is TGTGCCAGCGGTTACGGGGCCGCGTATGGCTACACCTTC. Amino acids: CASGYGAAYGYTF.

At least ten counts were recorded for this clonotype. V gene TRBV11-3 combines with J gene TRBJ1-3; the D gene is possibly TRBD1 (6 bases). The CDR3 loop spans 18 amino acids. The germline CDR1 and CDR2 sequences are SGHNT and YENEEA. Trimming removed 7 bases at V and 1 base at J, with 23 bases between. DNA for the CDR3: TGTGCCAGCACCCCGTGGTGGGGGGCGACGGGATCTGGAAACACCATATATTTT. It specifies CASTPWWGATGSGNTIYF.